This entry describes one T cell receptor (beta chain). Its antigen is unknown. Mismatch with germline at one junction end may stem from a read error. TCRdb keeps only in-frame clones here, not all; method: immunoSEQ multiplex PCR. Here the sample spans 55,000 or so clones, more than 60% being singletons. Antigen-specific CD4+ T cells were expanded with viral peptide pools in the ViraFEST assay before sequencing. At the end of 9 to 11 days of culture, CD4+ T cells were isolated. Testing of the vaccine recipients showed negative nucleocapsid antibodies and no prior SARS-CoV-2 infection. From germline, CDR1 is LGHDT and CDR2 YNNKEL (reference sequence). The CDR3 totals 15 residues. The data derive from a study of vaccination effects on CD4 cells after COVID-19.

This receptor was taken from a human donor who received a COVID-19 vaccine. The chain recombines TRBV3-1 (or the pseudogene TRBV3-2) with TRBJ2-2; D is ambiguous. The specimen was CD4+ T cells from PBMCs cultured with SARS-CoV-2 spike peptides, collected before COVID-19 vaccination. This chain's CDR3 is CASSQGLKNTGELFF. In nucleotides, the CDR3 is TGTGCCAGCAGTCAAGGTCTAAAGAACACCGGGGAGCTGTTTTTT.